What follows describes a single T cell receptor (beta chain). Its antigen is unidentified. The data originate from a study of identical twins. TCRdb re-derived calls from the 5' RACE reads in MiXCR, one entry per CDR3 protein. The sample lists fewer than 800,000 distinct CDR3 sequences, roughly 7.1% seen once, with 1.6% in the top ten. Trimming pared 3 bases from V and 5 bases from J, leaving 11 bases between. There are 13 residues in the CDR3. CDR1 is MGHRA, CDR2 YSYEKL, per germline. Every sampled donor was Caucasian and healthy. Study-level findings and limits: Twin sharing of out-of-frame TCR alpha was underestimated by models in monozygotic pairs. Invariant MAIT and iNKT cells could partly confound zero-insertion analyses.

Another study also made use of these data, one on yellow fever vaccine responses in identical twins.

The origin of this receptor is a woman in her late teens or twenties in good health. This rearrangement joins TRBV4-1 to TRBJ2-7; TRBD1 might be the D (5 bases). Material: PBMCs. CDR3 DNA sequence: TGCGCCAGCAGCCAGACCCAGGGCCACGAGCAGTACTTC. Translated, it gives CASSQTQGHEQYF.